Shown below are 13 T cell receptor beta chains from a single sample sequenced in a study of beta chain features in type 1 diabetes (dated by TCRdb to 2017 to 2018). Here is what the overall study found, with its caveats: Type 1 diabetes patients showed a moderate but significant shortening of TCRB CDR3 length in all four CD4+ subsets.

Libraries came from the immunoSEQ multiplex PCR assay. The entire isolated RNA was reverse transcribed using the High Capacity cDNA Reverse Transcription Kit, and thus expressed TCRB transcripts were sequenced. Imported from immuneACCESS, the table was reduced by TCRdb to in-frame sequences with V and J called. These copies leave out some clones; in studies compared against another copy, an unresolved V gene accounts for under half, and the cause of the remainder is not known. This sample holds 200,000 to 300,000 clones; under 13% were observed only once. The top ten hold about 0.018% of the sample. These TCRs are of unknown antigen specificity. Sequencing was done on a sample of naive CD4+ T cells from blood. The cell subset or site label, read with the paper, signifies: true naive CD4+ T cells. These receptors were taken from a man aged 25 to 40 with type 1 diabetes.

In this sample, this clone turned up a few times. This chain joins TRBV28 and TRBJ2-3, with 7 positions matching TRBD2. The J segment lost 1 base and the V segment lost 4 bases, leaving 5 bases of the junction unmatched. The germline CDR1 and CDR2 sequences are MDHEN and SYDVKM. The CDR3 consists of 15 residues. This CDR3 reads CASSYPRGGTDTQYF. The CDR3 DNA reads TGTGCCAGCAGTTACCCCCGGGGGGGCACAGATACGCAGTATTTT.

As concerns this clone: The identical CDR3 is also encoded by other nucleotide sequences in the sample. The chain recombines TRBV19 with TRBJ1-1; maybe TRBD1 (6 bases). Germline CDR1 reads LNHDA; CDR2 reads SQIVND (reference sequence). V lost 8 bases and J lost 2, with 12 bases in between. The CDR3 has 13 amino acids. CDR3 coding DNA: TGTGCCAGTTCGGACAGACCTAACACTGAAGCTTTCTTT. It codes for CASSDRPNTEAFF.

This clone was counted only a few times. The rearrangement links TRBV7-8 to TRBJ2-1; D uncertain. The germline V gene encodes CDR1 SGHVS and CDR2 FQNEAQ. V dropped 5 bases and J dropped 10 bases, with 21 bases sitting between them. The CDR3 sequence is 15 residues long. The CDR3 DNA is TGTGCCAGCAGCCCCCACCGCGTGCGCATCTTGGAGCAGTTCTTC. This gives the protein CASSPHRVRILEQFF.

On this clone: This sample includes further DNA sequences coding for the same CDR3. This CDR3 reads CASSVSGSTDTQYF. DNA of the CDR3: TGTGCCAGCAGCGTTTCAGGGAGCACAGATACGCAGTATTTT. This chain connects TRBV9 to TRBJ2-3, with a tentative D call TRBD1 (5 bases). The ends were cut back, 2 bases at V and 0 bases at J, with 7 bases in the middle. The CDR3 runs to 14 residues. CDR1 and CDR2 from the germline V gene are SGDLS and YYNGEE.

In its sample, this clone was seen a few times. The V and J genes are TRBV5-1 and TRBJ2-1; 11 positions agree with TRBD2. Germline loops: CDR1 SGHRS, CDR2 YFSETQ. J lost 0 bases, V lost 4 bases, and 6 bases had no gene match. The CDR3 has 17 amino acids. In DNA form, the CDR3 reads TGCGCCAGCAGCATCCCTCTAGCGGGGGGCTCCTACAATGAGCAGTTCTTC. Residues: CASSIPLAGGSYNEQFF.

This clone came up a few times. This chain connects TRBV11-1 to TRBJ2-7; 9 nucleotides align to TRBD2. In germline, CDR1 is SGHAT, CDR2 FQDESV (reference sequence). Germline trimming cut 4 bases from V and 0 bases from J; bases unmatched to any gene: 7. CDR3 length: 16 amino acids. CDR3 coding DNA: TGTGCCAGCAGCTCCCGGGGTAGCGGGGGCTCCTACGAGCAGTACTTC. The encoded protein is CASSSRGSGGSYEQYF. Based on the CDR3 plus reference TRBV11-1 and TRBJ2-7, the full variable domain is EAEVAQSPRYKITEKSQAVAFWCDPISGHATLYWYRQILGQGPELLVQFQDESVVDDSQLPKDRFSAERLKGVDSTLKIQPAELGDSAMYLCASSSRGSGGSYEQYFGPGTRLTVT.

This rearrangement joins TRBV5-6 to TRBJ2-1, with TRBD2 matching 7 bases. The J segment lost 2 bases and the V segment lost 3 bases, leaving 5 bases of the junction unmatched. Germline V gene sequence: CDR1 SGHDT, CDR2 YYEEEE. This CDR3 is built from 15 residues. The CDR3 region has the DNA TGTGCCAGCAGCTCCATACGGGGGGCCTACAATGAGCAGTTCTTC. Translating it yields CASSSIRGAYNEQFF.

Note on this clone: A read error may account for a junction end that differs from germline. The CDR3, as DNA: TGTGCCAGCAGCTTAACCTCCGGTCCAAGAGACTTC. It codes for CASSLTSGPRDF. The chain couples TRBV7-2 to TRBJ2-7; no reliable D call. The germline V gene encodes CDR1 SGHTA and CDR2 FQGNSA. CDR3 length equals 12 residues. The variable domain in full, completed from reference TRBV7-2 and TRBJ2-7, reads GAGVSQSPSNKVTEKGKDVELRCDPISGHTALYWYRQSLGQGLEFLIYFQGNSAPDKSGLPSDRFSAERTGGSVSTLTIQRTQQEDSAVYLCASSLTSGPRDFGPGTRLTVT.

The V call is TRBV6-1, the J call TRBJ2-5, with 7 bases fitting TRBD1. The CDR3 is 12 amino acids. Germline CDR1 is MNHNS and CDR2 is SASEGT. Trimming removed 6 bases from V and 4 bases from J; junction bases left unmatched: 2. The CDR3 DNA sequence: TGTGCCAGCAGACAGGGGCTAGAGACCCAGTACTTC. This translates into CASRQGLETQYF.

This clone occurred a few times. The chain is built from TRBV2 and TRBJ2-5, with TRBD1 identical over 7 bases. The germline gives CDR1 SNHLY, CDR2 FYNNEI. Trimming at V came to 4 bases and at J to 3 bases, leaving 5 bases not matched to a gene. The CDR3 is made up of 14 amino acids. The CDR3 nucleotides are TGTGCCAGCAGTGCGACAGGGACCGAAGAGACCCAGTACTTC. Protein: CASSATGTEETQYF.

This clone appeared a few times. J is TRBJ1-4 and V is TRBV30, with 10 bases fitting TRBD1. There are 15 residues in the CDR3. Trimming at V came to 4 bases and at J to 5 bases, leaving 7 bases not matched to a gene. Germline-derived CDR1 and CDR2 are GTSNPN and SVGIG (reference sequence). The CDR3 region is CAWKVRDRGNEKLFF. DNA for the CDR3: TGTGCCTGGAAAGTTAGGGACAGGGGAAATGAAAAACTGTTTTTT.

V is TRBV14 and J is TRBJ1-4; D might be TRBD1 (5 bases). There are 15 residues in the CDR3. Between the trimmed V and J ends, which lost 1 base and 4 bases, there was a span of 10 bases. Per the germline V gene, CDR1 is SGHDN and CDR2 is FVKESK. The CDR3 protein is CASSQVGLSNEKLFF. For the CDR3, the DNA is TGTGCCAGCAGCCAAGTGGGACTGAGTAATGAAAAACTGTTTTTT.

This rearrangement joins TRBV6-5 to TRBJ2-1, with a weak D call TRBD2 (6 bases). Germline values: CDR1 MNHEY, CDR2 SVGAGI. CDR3 length: 14 residues. Trimming took 6 bases from V and 3 from J, leaving 12 bases between them. The CDR3, as DNA: TGTGCCAGCAGAGACGGGAGCTACTACAATGAGCAGTTCTTC. It is translated as CASRDGSYYNEQFF.